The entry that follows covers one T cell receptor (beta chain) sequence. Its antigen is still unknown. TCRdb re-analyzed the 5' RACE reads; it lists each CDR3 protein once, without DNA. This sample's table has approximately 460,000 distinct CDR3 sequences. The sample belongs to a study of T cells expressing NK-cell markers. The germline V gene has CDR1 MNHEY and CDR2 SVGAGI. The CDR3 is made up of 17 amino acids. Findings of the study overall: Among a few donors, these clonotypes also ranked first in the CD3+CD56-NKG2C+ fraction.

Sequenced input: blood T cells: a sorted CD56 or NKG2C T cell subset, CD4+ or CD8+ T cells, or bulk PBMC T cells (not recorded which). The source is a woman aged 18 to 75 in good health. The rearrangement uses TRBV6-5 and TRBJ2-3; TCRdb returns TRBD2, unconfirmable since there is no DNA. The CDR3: CASSYSRLAGTTDTQYF.